Sequencing of this T cell receptor (beta chain) was carried out in a study of CXCR3-negative and CXCR3-positive naive CD8 T cells. General study findings and limits: Greater hydrophobicity was found in TRB CDR3s of CXCR3-positive naive cells than of CXCR3-negative naive cells.

The naive CD8+ gate required CD45RO-CCR7+CD27+CD95- phenotype. Note on this clonotype: Its antigen remains unidentified.

UMI-tagged TRB cDNA libraries were built via 5' RACE. Each CDR3 protein gets one entry in TCRdb, which reprocessed the 5' RACE reads and gives no DNA. This sample's table reports about 89,000 distinct CDR3 sequences. The sample comprised naive CXCR3+ CD8+ T cells from blood. Subset denoted: CD45RO-CCR7+CD27+CD95- naive CD8+ T cells expressing CXCR3 (TNR3+). The sequence was collected from a human donor in good health. Some clones in this sample may be carry-over from other donors' samples.

CDR3 sequence reads: CASSEAGTSSADTQYF. The gene calls are TRBV6-4 and TRBJ2-3; TCRdb calls TRBD2, which cannot be checked without DNA. CDR1 is MRHNA and CDR2 is SNTAGT in the germline V gene. The CDR3 runs 16 residues.